The 18 T cell receptor beta chains given below trace back to one sample, sequenced in a study of blood T cell repertoires in COVID-19. The data were produced by immunoSEQ multiplex PCR, yet TCRdb's version contains in-frame clones alone and is incomplete. The table includes about 120,000 clones, more than 65% detected once. Source material: peripheral blood. These receptors all stem from a woman of 80 years or more with acute or convalescent COVID-19.

V usage is TRBV7-9 and J usage is TRBJ2-1; 7 bases line up with TRBD1. This CDR3 spans 16 amino acids. After removal of 2 bases from V and 4 bases from J, the junction contained 8 bases not matched to a gene. The germline V gene has CDR1 SEHNR and CDR2 FQNEAQ (reference sequence). CDR3 bases: TGTGCCAGCAGCTTACTGACAGGGAGACCTTACAATGAGCAGTTCTTC. Translating it yields CASSLLTGRPYNEQFF.

The chain couples TRBV18 to TRBJ2-1, with D maybe TRBD2 (5 bases). The CDR3 runs to 15 residues. Trimming cost V 3 bases and J 3 bases, with 12 bases left between them. From germline, CDR1 is KGHSH and CDR2 LQKENI. CDR3 residues: CASSPLAFLYNEQFF. CDR3 bases: TGTGCCAGCTCACCCCTAGCCTTTCTCTACAATGAGCAGTTCTTC.

The chain joins TRBV5-1 to TRBJ2-4; D gene unclear. Deletions cut 4 bases from V and 8 bases from J, with 19 bases between. The CDR3 totals 15 residues. Germline V gene sequence: CDR1 SGHRS, CDR2 YFSETQ. The CDR3 here is CASSEASNPPDIQYF. As DNA, the CDR3 is TGCGCCAGCAGCGAGGCGAGTAACCCCCCGGACATTCAGTACTTC.

J is TRBJ2-7 and V is TRBV7-9, with 7 bases that match TRBD2. Germline CDR1 is SEHNR and CDR2 is FQNEAQ (reference sequence). Trimming cost V 3 bases and J 5 bases; bases outside gene matches: 16. This CDR3 comprises 17 residues. CDR3 DNA sequence: TGTGCCAGCAGCTTCGGACGCACAGCGGGGAGCAGAGACGAGCAGTACTTC. Residues: CASSFGRTAGSRDEQYF.

This sequence joins TRBV21-1 and TRBJ2-6; the DNA was not used to check the table's D call, TRBD2. TRBV21-1 is deemed a pseudogene. The CDR3 length is 20 residues. This CDR3 is CASSRGGSRDNLSGANVLTF. The CDR3 DNA follows: TGTGCCAGCAGCAGGGGGGGGAGCCGGGACAACCTCTCTGGGGCCAACGTCCTGACTTTC.

The chain employs TRBV15 and TRBJ2-5; 10 bases match TRBD2. CDR1 and CDR2 (germline): LNHNV, YYDKDF (reference sequence). V shed 2 bases and J 1 base; nucleotides not matched to a gene: 1. The CDR3 runs to 15 residues. CDR3 bases: TGTGCCACCAGCAGACAGCGGGGGGGCCAAGAGACCCAGTACTTC. Protein sequence: CATSRQRGGQETQYF.

V gene TRBV18 combines with J gene TRBJ1-1, with D uncertain. The CDR3 contains 12 residues. Trimming left V 6 bases short and J 1 base short, with 6 bases between. Germline V gene lookup returns CDR1 KGHSH and CDR2 LQKENI. The CDR3 region has the DNA TGTGCCAGCTCGACGGGGAACACTGAAGCTTTCTTT. Amino acid sequence: CASSTGNTEAFF. Using reference TRBV18 and TRBJ1-1 for the parts outside the CDR3, the full variable domain is NAGVMQNPRHLVRRRGQEARLRCSPMKGHSHVYWYRQLPEEGLKFMVYLQKENIIDESGMPKERFSAEFPKEGPSILRIQQVVRGDSAAYFCASSTGNTEAFFGQGTRLTVV.

This chain joins TRBV28 and TRBJ2-1; D call uncertain. V was pared by 6 bases and J by 8 bases, with 14 bases between. This CDR3 is 13 amino acids long. Germline V gene lookup returns CDR1 MDHEN and CDR2 SYDVKM. For the CDR3, the DNA is TGTGCCAGCAGCCTCAGAGGTCGGGATGAGCAGTTCTTC. Translation: CASSLRGRDEQFF.

The genes are TRBV7-9 and TRBJ1-2, with TRBD1 identical over 8 bases. CDR3 size: 16 residues. CDR1 is SEHNR, CDR2 FQNEAQ, per germline (reference sequence). With 5 bases clipped from V and 5 bases from J, the junction kept 13 bases outside the gene matches. The CDR3 DNA sequence: TGTGCCAGCAGCCCATTGCTTTCAGGGGGCCTATATGGCTACACCTTC. It codes for CASSPLLSGGLYGYTF.

This chain uses TRBV7-2 with TRBJ1-1; 7 nucleotides align to TRBD1. CDR3 length: 14 amino acids. V trimming: 5 bases; J trimming: 4 bases; junction bases outside the gene matches: 7. Germline V CDR1 and CDR2: SGHTA, FQGNSA. DNA of the CDR3: TGTGCCAGCAGCCGCTTGACAGGGCGCACTGAAGCTTTCTTT. It codes for CASSRLTGRTEAFF.

There are a few counts of this clone. The chain employs TRBV5-6 and TRBJ2-1; no clear D. Trimming pared 4 bases from V and 8 bases from J, leaving 16 bases between. From germline, CDR1 is SGHDT and CDR2 YYEEEE. CDR3 length equals 14 residues. The CDR3 here is CASSGSWVGDEQFF. In DNA, the CDR3 is TGTGCCAGCAGCGGATCTTGGGTGGGCGATGAGCAGTTCTTC.

This clone was picked up one time. The genes are TRBV9 and TRBJ2-3, with TRBD2 identical over 10 bases. The CDR3 is made up of 18 amino acids. CDR1 is SGDLS, CDR2 YYNGEE, per germline. J was trimmed by 0 bases and V by 1 base; bases with no gene match: 8. CDR3 residues: CASSVMERGGRSTDTQYF. The CDR3 nucleotides read TGTGCCAGCAGCGTAATGGAGCGGGGGGGCCGTAGCACAGATACGCAGTATTTT.

Only one count was recorded for this clone. The chain recombines TRBV6-6 with TRBJ2-7; tentatively, D is TRBD2 (5 bases). Trimming cost V 3 bases and J 1 base, with 13 bases left between them. CDR3 length: 15 amino acids. The germline gives CDR1 MNHNY, CDR2 SVGAGI (reference sequence). As DNA, the CDR3 is TGTGCCAGCAGTTATACTAGAACTATTTCCTACGAGCAGTACTTC. Amino acids: CASSYTRTISYEQYF.

The V gene is TRBV7-2, the J gene TRBJ1-4; 7 bases match TRBD1. Trimming took 6 bases from V and 4 from J; bases not matched to a gene: 5. The CDR3 totals 14 residues. Germline V gives CDR1 SGHTA, CDR2 FQGNSA. CDR3 nucleotide sequence: TGTGCCAGCAGACAGACAGGGCTTAATGAAAAACTGTTTTTT. Amino acid sequence: CASRQTGLNEKLFF.

The V and J genes are TRBV19 and TRBJ1-1, with D possibly being TRBD1 (5 bases). V was shortened by 6 bases and J by 1 base, with 18 bases between the two germline ends. The CDR3 is 16 residues long. Germline loops: CDR1 LNHDA, CDR2 SQIVND (reference sequence). The CDR3 spells CASRKNTGGENTEAFF. For the CDR3, the DNA is TGTGCCAGTAGGAAAAATACAGGTGGAGAGAACACTGAAGCTTTCTTT.

The chain is built from TRBV2 and TRBJ2-1; TRBD2 might be the D (5 bases). Trimming cost V 6 bases and J 6 bases, with 9 bases left between them. Per germline, CDR1 SNHLY and CDR2 FYNNEI. This CDR3 comprises 12 residues. CDR3 sequence: CASRSRGNEQFF. The CDR3 nucleotides are TGTGCCAGCAGATCACGGGGCAATGAGCAGTTCTTC.

V usage is TRBV4-2 and J usage is TRBJ2-1; 7 nucleotides line up with TRBD2. V shed 4 bases, J shed 0 bases, and the junction held 3 bases outside the gene matches. From germline, CDR1 is LGHNA and CDR2 YNFKEQ. This CDR3 spans 15 amino acids. In nucleotides, the CDR3 is TGTGCCAGCAGCCTACGGGGGGACTCCTACAATGAGCAGTTCTTC. Protein: CASSLRGDSYNEQFF.

J is TRBJ1-3 and V is TRBV28; tentative D call: TRBD1 (5 bases). V lost 2 bases, J lost 4 bases, and 12 bases lay in between. CDR3 size: 15 residues. The V gene's germline CDR1 is MDHEN and CDR2 SYDVKM. CDR3 sequence: CASSLGGVHGNTIYF. The CDR3, as DNA: TGTGCCAGCAGTTTAGGAGGGGTTCACGGAAACACCATATATTTT.